The 30 T cell receptor beta chains reported below all come from one sample, sequenced in a study of control samples from healthy donors and cancer patients. The repertoire was sequenced with immunoSEQ multiplex PCR; TCRdb's copy has only in-frame clones and lacks some. The data hold fewer than 95,000 clones, with 85% observed a single time. The specimen sequenced was blood. Source of these receptors: a man aged 25-45 years in good health.

The table lists this clone with a few counts. This chain connects TRBV6-6 to TRBJ1-3; no firm D call. Trimming took 4 bases from V and 4 from J, leaving 2 bases between them. Per germline, CDR1 MNHNY and CDR2 SVGAGI (reference sequence). CDR3 size: 11 residues. The DNA for the CDR3 is TGTGCCAGCAGTTTGGGAAACACCATATATTTT. Translated, it gives CASSLGNTIYF.

The V and J genes are TRBV6-5 and TRBJ2-5, with D tentatively TRBD1 (5 bases). The CDR3 length is 15 residues. Trimming stripped 5 bases from V and 3 bases from J, with 16 bases between. Germline V CDR1 and CDR2: MNHEY, SVGAGI. The CDR3 DNA reads TGTGCCAGCAGTCCCGAACCCAGGGTAAAAGAGACCCAGTACTTC. Its translation is CASSPEPRVKETQYF.

The chain recombines TRBV11-2 with TRBJ1-1; D is possibly TRBD1 (6 bases). V was pared by 0 bases and J by 3 bases, with 8 bases between. The V gene's germline CDR1 is SGHAT and CDR2 FQNNGV. The CDR3 totals 14 residues. CDR3: CASSLEWGHTEAFF. The CDR3 nucleotides are TGTGCCAGCAGCTTAGAATGGGGGCACACTGAAGCTTTCTTT.

The genes are TRBV19 and TRBJ2-7; possibly TRBD1 or TRBD2 for D (7 bases each). This CDR3 comprises 18 residues. Between the trimmed V and J ends, which lost 7 bases and 0 bases, there was a span of 25 bases. Germline V gene lookup returns CDR1 LNHDA and CDR2 SQIVND (reference sequence). CDR3 region: CASTRGRGPDKPSYEQYF. The CDR3, as DNA: TGTGCCAGTACGAGGGGGCGGGGGCCCGACAAACCCTCCTACGAGCAGTACTTC. The full variable domain, rest sourced from reference TRBV19 and TRBJ2-7, is DGGITQSPKYLFRKEGQNVTLSCEQNLNHDAMYWYRQDPGQGLRLIYYSQIVNDFQKGDIAEGYSVSREKKESFPLTVTSAQKNPTAFYLCASTRGRGPDKPSYEQYFGPGTRLTVT.

The chain couples TRBV30 to TRBJ2-7; D call uncertain. The germline V gene encodes CDR1 GTSNPN and CDR2 SVGIG (reference sequence). This CDR3 is built from 12 residues. V gave up 2 bases and J gave up 5 bases, with 10 bases separating them. Written as DNA, the CDR3 is TGTGCCTGGAGTCCCCTGGGTGACGAGCAGTACTTC. Protein sequence: CAWSPLGDEQYF.

V usage is TRBV7-6 and J usage is TRBJ1-6; 8 positions agree with TRBD1. Germline V gives CDR1 SGHVS, CDR2 FNYEAQ. With V trimmed by 1 base and J by 9 bases, 5 bases remained unmatched. The CDR3 totals 15 residues. CDR3 coding DNA: TGTGCCAGCAGCTTAGTGCAGGGGGCGTTTTCACCCCTCCACTTT. Translated, it gives CASSLVQGAFSPLHF.

This clone occurred many times. The chain uses TRBV14 and TRBJ2-2; TRBD2 might be the D (7 bases). The CDR3 totals 18 residues. Germline loops: CDR1 SGHDN, CDR2 FVKESK. The ends were cut back, 2 bases at V and 0 bases at J, with 16 bases in the middle. The CDR3 reads CASSQWARRGPNTGELFF. In DNA, the CDR3 is TGTGCCAGCAGCCAATGGGCCCGGCGGGGGCCGAACACCGGGGAGCTGTTTTTT.

The chain carries TRBV7-9 and TRBJ1-2, with 12 bases lining up with TRBD1. The germline gives CDR1 SEHNR, CDR2 FQNEAQ (reference sequence). The J segment lost 8 bases and the V segment lost 1 base, leaving 11 bases of the junction unmatched. This CDR3 is 17 amino acids long. The CDR3 is CASSLGAGTGGAKGYTF. The CDR3 DNA sequence: TGTGCCAGCAGCTTAGGCGCAGGGACAGGGGGCGCGAAAGGCTACACCTTC.

The rearrangement joins TRBV25-1 to TRBJ1-6; D is uncertain. Germline V CDR1 and CDR2: MGHDK, SYGVNS. The V end lost 1 base, the J end lost 10 bases, and 8 bases lay between the germline ends. This CDR3 is 13 amino acids long. The DNA of the CDR3 is TGTGCCAGCAGTGAATCCCCGGTATCACCCCTCCACTTT. Amino acid sequence: CASSESPVSPLHF.

This chain connects TRBV27 to TRBJ1-6; TRBD1 matches 7 bases. In germline, CDR1 is MNHEY, CDR2 SMNVEV (reference sequence). The CDR3 consists of 15 residues. Trimming took 0 bases from V and 7 from J; bases not matched to a gene: 3. The CDR3 coding sequence is TGTGCCAGCAGTTTATCGGGACAGCACAATTCACCCCTCCACTTT. Encoded protein: CASSLSGQHNSPLHF.

The V call is TRBV12-5, the J call TRBJ1-4; D unclear. V lost 11 bases and J lost 3, with 10 bases in between. CDR1 is LGHNT, CDR2 FRNRAP, per germline. This CDR3 contains 12 residues. In DNA form, the CDR3 reads TGTGCTTCCCAAGGCCCTAATGAAAAACTGTTTTTT. Residues: CASQGPNEKLFF.

The chain has TRBV9 and TRBJ2-3, with TRBD1 as a possible D gene (5 bases). Germline V gene data show CDR1 as SGDLS and CDR2 as YYNGEE. Trimming pared 4 bases from V and 4 bases from J, leaving 16 bases between. The CDR3 is 15 residues long. The CDR3 nucleotides are TGTGCCAGCAGCCTCGCAGGGTCAGTGGCAGATACGCAGTATTTT. This encodes CASSLAGSVADTQYF.

The count of this clone is one. V gene TRBV27 combines with J gene TRBJ2-4; no clear D gene. With 3 bases removed from V and 7 bases from J, the gap between germline ends came to 10 bases. Germline V gene data show CDR1 as MNHEY and CDR2 as SMNVEV (reference sequence). This CDR3 is 13 amino acids long. For the CDR3, the DNA is TGTGCCAGCAGTTTTAGGAAGTCGAACATTCAGTACTTC. This encodes CASSFRKSNIQYF.

The V gene is TRBV6-2 or TRBV6-3, the J gene TRBJ2-1; TRBD1 might be the D (6 bases). This CDR3 is built from 14 residues. Germline V CDR1 and CDR2: MNHEY, SVGEGT. V gave up 5 bases and J gave up 0 bases, with 8 bases separating them. The CDR3 region is CASSPGHSYNEQFF. In DNA form, the CDR3 reads TGTGCCAGCAGTCCGGGACACTCCTACAATGAGCAGTTCTTC.

The sample holds one count of this clone. The junction departs from germline at one end; a sequencing error may be responsible. The V and J genes are TRBV2 and TRBJ2-2, with D perhaps TRBD1 or TRBD2 (5 bases each). Per the germline V gene, CDR1 is SNHLY and CDR2 is FYNNEI. The CDR3 sequence is 15 residues long. The CDR3 protein is CASSEIRVRGGQLFF. The CDR3 DNA reads TGTGCCAGCAGTGAAATTCGGGTGAGGGGCGGGCAGCTGTTTTTT.

The chain links TRBV11-2 to TRBJ1-1, with TRBD1 matching over 7 bases. Unmatched junction bases numbered 12, after V lost 5 bases and J lost 6 bases. The germline V gene encodes CDR1 SGHAT and CDR2 FQNNGV. The CDR3 runs to 15 residues. Here the CDR3 DNA reads TGTGCCAGCAGCACCGACAGGGTAGGGCTTGCTGAAGCTTTCTTT. The encoded protein is CASSTDRVGLAEAFF.

The chain has TRBV30 and TRBJ2-5; D is ambiguous. This CDR3 has 14 amino acids. With 2 bases removed from V and 5 bases from J, the gap between germline ends came to 15 bases. CDR1 is GTSNPN, CDR2 SVGIG, per germline (reference sequence). In DNA form, the CDR3 reads TGTGCCTGGAGTAGGGCAGGCCCCCTGGAGACCCAGTACTTC. It codes for CAWSRAGPLETQYF.

The chain employs TRBV18 and TRBJ1-2, with D maybe TRBD1 (5 bases). The V end was cut by 1 base, the J end by 5 bases, with 14 bases between. Germline CDR1 KGHSH, CDR2 LQKENI. The CDR3 totals 15 residues. The CDR3 DNA follows: TGTGCCAGCTCACCACTCATGCAGGGCCTATATGGCTACACCTTC. This gives the protein CASSPLMQGLYGYTF.

This rearrangement joins TRBV2 to TRBJ2-2; perhaps TRBD2 as D (5 bases). CDR1 is SNHLY, CDR2 FYNNEI, per germline. The CDR3 spans 13 residues. Trimming took off 5 bases at V and 6 bases at J, with 10 bases between the two ends. CDR3 coding DNA: TGTGCCAGCAGTTGGTTGAGGGCCGGGGAGCTGTTTTTT. It yields the protein CASSWLRAGELFF. Drawing the rest from reference TRBV2 and TRBJ2-2, the complete variable domain is EPEVTQTPSHQVTQMGQEVILRCVPISNHLYFYWYRQILGQKVEFLVSFYNNEISEKSEIFDDQFSVERPDGSNFTLKIRSTKLEDSAMYFCASSWLRAGELFFGEGSRLTVL.

The CDR3 sequence is CATRDSRDEQYF. The DNA for the CDR3 is TGCGCCACTCGGGACTCAAGGGACGAGCAGTACTTC. The chain recombines TRBV10-1 with TRBJ2-7, with D possibly matching TRBD2 (6 bases). The CDR3 is made up of 12 amino acids. Germline V lookup: CDR1 WNHNN, CDR2 SYGVQD (reference sequence). Trimming shortened V by 10 bases and J by 5 bases, and 15 bases separated the two germline ends.

This clone was found a few times. The chain combines TRBV2 with TRBJ2-7; TRBD1 matches 7 bases. This CDR3 has 13 amino acids. The V segment lost 4 bases and the J segment 4 bases; nucleotides outside the gene matches: 4. CDR1 and CDR2 from the germline V gene are SNHLY and FYNNEI. The CDR3 bases are TGTGCCAGCAGTGTCCAACAGGGGTACGAGCAGTACTTC. Its protein is CASSVQQGYEQYF.

V gene TRBV13 combines with J gene TRBJ2-5; TRBD1 agrees at 9 bases. The CDR3 consists of 14 residues. Germline assignment: CDR1 PRHDT and CDR2 FYEKMQ (reference sequence). Trimming took 4 bases from V and 5 from J; bases not matched to a gene: 5. CDR3 DNA: TGTGCCAGCAGCTCTTACAGGGGGCTCGAGACCCAGTACTTC. It is translated as CASSSYRGLETQYF.

The rearrangement links TRBV2 to TRBJ1-5; 10 bases agree with TRBD1. The CDR3 consists of 14 residues. V trimming: 8 bases; J trimming: 5 bases; junction bases outside the gene matches: 6. Germline values: CDR1 SNHLY, CDR2 FYNNEI. The CDR3 protein is CASGGQGLYQPQHF. The DNA of the CDR3 is TGTGCCAGCGGGGGACAGGGGCTGTATCAGCCCCAGCATTTT.

The V call is TRBV7-3, the J call TRBJ2-3; no clear D. In germline, CDR1 is SGHTA, CDR2 FQGTGA. This CDR3 region has 15 residues. Trimming stripped 2 bases from V and 4 bases from J, with 13 bases between. The CDR3 coding sequence is TGTGCCAGCAGCTTACTACCTAGTTCATCAGATACGCAGTATTTT. Protein product: CASSLLPSSSDTQYF.

This clone has a single count. The chain carries TRBV4-1 and TRBJ1-1, with unresolved D. Trimming removed 6 bases at V and 2 bases at J, with 13 bases between. The V gene's germline CDR1 is MGHRA and CDR2 YSYEKL. The CDR3 runs 14 residues. The CDR3 DNA reads as TGCGCCAGCAGGAACCGGGCGACAAACACTGAAGCTTTCTTT. Translation gives CASRNRATNTEAFF.

The chain couples TRBV12-3 or TRBV12-4 to TRBJ2-7; D may be TRBD1 or TRBD2 (5 bases each). The CDR3 is 13 residues long. V lost 6 bases and J 7 bases, leaving 16 bases between the germline ends. In nucleotides, the CDR3 is TGTGCCAGCAGCCTACTCAGGGACGGGGAGCAGTACTTC. Protein sequence: CASSLLRDGEQYF.

This chain links TRBV5-6 with TRBJ1-2; D remains unclear. Germline CDR1 SGHDT, CDR2 YYEEEE. V was cut by 4 bases and J by 7 bases, with 17 bases left in between. This CDR3 spans 14 amino acids. The CDR3 loop reads CASSIWTVIPGYTF. For the CDR3, the DNA is TGTGCCAGCAGCATATGGACGGTGATTCCTGGCTACACCTTC.

The rearrangement joins TRBV5-6 to TRBJ2-7, with TRBD1 identical over 8 bases. The CDR3 sequence is 15 residues long. V lost 0 bases to trimming and J lost 7 bases; unmatched junction nucleotides: 9. CDR1 SGHDT and CDR2 YYEEEE come from the germline V gene. CDR3 in DNA: TGTGCCAGCAGCTTGGTGGGCAGGGGGCAAGAGGAGCAGTACTTC. This encodes CASSLVGRGQEEQYF. The complete variable domain, with remaining parts taken from reference TRBV5-6 and TRBJ2-7, reads DAGVTQSPTHLIKTRGQQVTLRCSPKSGHDTVSWYQQALGQGPQFIFQYYEEEERQRGNFPDRFSGHQFPNYSSELNVNALLLGDSALYLCASSLVGRGQEEQYFGPGTRLTVT.

Of note for this clone: At one end the junction does not follow the germline gene, possibly because of a read error. This chain uses TRBV3-1 (or the pseudogene TRBV3-2) with TRBJ2-7; TRBD1 aligns across 8 bases. CDR1 and CDR2 from the germline V gene are LGHDT and YNNKEL (reference sequence). The CDR3 has 11 amino acids. Here the CDR3 DNA reads TGTGCCAGCAGCCGGGGGGACAGGATGTATTTC. It yields the protein CASSRGDRMYF.

V usage is TRBV9 and J usage is TRBJ2-3; TRBD2 agrees at 8 bases. Germline loops: CDR1 SGDLS, CDR2 YYNGEE. The CDR3 is made up of 17 amino acids. With 0 bases clipped from V and 2 bases from J, the junction kept 8 bases outside the gene matches. CDR3 in amino acids: CASSVDAGGGSTDTQYF. Here the CDR3 DNA reads TGTGCCAGCAGCGTAGATGCCGGGGGGGGATCCACAGATACGCAGTATTTT.